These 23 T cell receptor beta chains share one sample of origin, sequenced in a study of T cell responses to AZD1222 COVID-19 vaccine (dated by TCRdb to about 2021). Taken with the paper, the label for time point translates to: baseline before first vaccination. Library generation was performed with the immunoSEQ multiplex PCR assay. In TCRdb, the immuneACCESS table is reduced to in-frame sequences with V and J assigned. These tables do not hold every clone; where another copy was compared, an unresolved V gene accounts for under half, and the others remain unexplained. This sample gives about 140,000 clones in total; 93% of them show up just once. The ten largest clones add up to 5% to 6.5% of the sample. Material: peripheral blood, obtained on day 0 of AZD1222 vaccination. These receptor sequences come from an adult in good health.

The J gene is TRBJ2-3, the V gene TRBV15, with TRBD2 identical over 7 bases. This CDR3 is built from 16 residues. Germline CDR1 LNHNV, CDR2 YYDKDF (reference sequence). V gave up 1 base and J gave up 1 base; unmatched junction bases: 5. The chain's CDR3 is CATSRGAGEGTDTQYF. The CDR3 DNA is TGTGCCACCAGCAGAGGTGCGGGAGAGGGCACAGATACGCAGTATTTT.

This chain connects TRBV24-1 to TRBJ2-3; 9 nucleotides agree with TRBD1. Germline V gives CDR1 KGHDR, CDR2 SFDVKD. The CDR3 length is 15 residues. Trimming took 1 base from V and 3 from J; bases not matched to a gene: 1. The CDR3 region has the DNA TGTGCCACCAGTGATTTACAGGGGGCTACAGATACGCAGTATTTT. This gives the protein CATSDLQGATDTQYF.

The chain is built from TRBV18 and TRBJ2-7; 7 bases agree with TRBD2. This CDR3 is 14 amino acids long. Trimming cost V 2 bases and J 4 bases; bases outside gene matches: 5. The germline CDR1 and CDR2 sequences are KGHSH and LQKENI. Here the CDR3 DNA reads TGTGCCAGCTCACCAGGAGGGAGGGCTTACGAGCAGTACTTC. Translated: CASSPGGRAYEQYF.

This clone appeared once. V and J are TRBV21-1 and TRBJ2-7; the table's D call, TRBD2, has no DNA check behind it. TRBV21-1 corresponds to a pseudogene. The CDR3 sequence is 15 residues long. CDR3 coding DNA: TGTGCCAGCAGCGACCGGGACTGGAACTCCTACGAGCAGTACTTC. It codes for CASSDRDWNSYEQYF.

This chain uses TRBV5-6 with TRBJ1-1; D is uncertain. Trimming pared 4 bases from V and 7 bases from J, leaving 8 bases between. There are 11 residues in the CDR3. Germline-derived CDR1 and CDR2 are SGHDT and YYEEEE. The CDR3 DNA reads TGTGCCAGCAGCCTGACGGGTGAAGCTTTCTTT. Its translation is CASSLTGEAFF.

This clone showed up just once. CDR3 protein: CASSSSGGLYGYTF. The CDR3 DNA sequence: TGTGCCAGCAGCTCCTCAGGGGGTTTGTACGGCTACACCTTC. This rearrangement joins TRBV7-9 to TRBJ1-2, with TRBD1 matching 7 bases. The CDR3 length is 14 residues. CDR1 is SEHNR, CDR2 FQNEAQ, per germline (reference sequence). The V segment lost 4 bases and the J segment 8 bases; nucleotides outside the gene matches: 10.

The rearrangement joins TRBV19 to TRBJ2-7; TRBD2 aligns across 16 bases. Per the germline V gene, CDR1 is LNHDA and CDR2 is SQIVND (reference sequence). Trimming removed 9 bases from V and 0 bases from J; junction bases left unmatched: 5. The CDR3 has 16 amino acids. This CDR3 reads CASRGLAGGPSYEQYF. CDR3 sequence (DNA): TGTGCCAGCCGGGGACTAGCGGGAGGGCCCTCCTACGAGCAGTACTTC. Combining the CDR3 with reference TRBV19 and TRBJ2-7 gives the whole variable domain DGGITQSPKYLFRKEGQNVTLSCEQNLNHDAMYWYRQDPGQGLRLIYYSQIVNDFQKGDIAEGYSVSREKKESFPLTVTSAQKNPTAFYLCASRGLAGGPSYEQYFGPGTRLTVT.

In nucleotides, the CDR3 is TGTGCCAGCAGCTTAACAGGGTTAGATACGCAGTATTTT. Amino acid sequence: CASSLTGLDTQYF. The rearrangement uses TRBV11-2 and TRBJ2-3, with a weak D call TRBD1 (6 bases). The germline CDR1 and CDR2 sequences are SGHAT and FQNNGV. Trimming pared 2 bases from V and 5 bases from J, leaving 8 bases between. The CDR3 length is 13 residues. The complete variable domain, with remaining parts taken from reference TRBV11-2 and TRBJ2-3, reads EAGVAQSPRYKIIEKRQSVAFWCNPISGHATLYWYQQILGQGPKLLIQFQNNGVVDDSQLPKDRFSAERLKGVDSTLKIQPAKLEDSAVYLCASSLTGLDTQYFGPGTRLTVL.

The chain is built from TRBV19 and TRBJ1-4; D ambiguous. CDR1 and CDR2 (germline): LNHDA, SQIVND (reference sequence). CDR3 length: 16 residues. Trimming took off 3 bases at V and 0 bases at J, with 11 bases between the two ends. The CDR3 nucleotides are TGTGCCAGTAGTATTCTTAACAGCGCAACTAATGAAAAACTGTTTTTT. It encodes CASSILNSATNEKLFF.

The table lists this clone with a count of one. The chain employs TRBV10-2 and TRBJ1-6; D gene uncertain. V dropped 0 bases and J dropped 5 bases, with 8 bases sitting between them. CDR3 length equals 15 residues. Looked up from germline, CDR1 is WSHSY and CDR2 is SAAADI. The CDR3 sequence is CASSESPPNNSPLHF. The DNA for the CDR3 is TGCGCCAGCAGTGAGTCGCCGCCAAATAATTCACCCCTCCACTTT.

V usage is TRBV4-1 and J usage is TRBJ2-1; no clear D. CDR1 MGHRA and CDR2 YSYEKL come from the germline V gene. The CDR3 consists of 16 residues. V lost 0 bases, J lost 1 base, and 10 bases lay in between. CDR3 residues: CASSQDPAASYNEQFF. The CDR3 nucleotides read TGCGCCAGCAGCCAAGATCCGGCGGCATCCTACAATGAGCAGTTCTTC.

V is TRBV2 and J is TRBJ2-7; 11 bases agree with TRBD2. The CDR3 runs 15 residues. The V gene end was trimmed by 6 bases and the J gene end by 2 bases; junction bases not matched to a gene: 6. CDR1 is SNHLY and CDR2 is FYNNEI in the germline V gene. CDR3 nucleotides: TGTGCCAGCAGGGATACTAGCGGGAGCCCCTACGAGCAGTACTTC. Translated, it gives CASRDTSGSPYEQYF.

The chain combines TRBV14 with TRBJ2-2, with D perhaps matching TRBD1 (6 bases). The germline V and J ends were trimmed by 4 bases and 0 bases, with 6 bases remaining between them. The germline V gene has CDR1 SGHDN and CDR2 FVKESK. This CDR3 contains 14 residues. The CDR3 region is CASSRTANTGELFF. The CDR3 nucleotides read TGTGCCAGCAGCCGGACAGCGAACACCGGGGAGCTGTTTTTT. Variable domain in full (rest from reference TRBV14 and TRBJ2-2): EAGVTQFPSHSVIEKGQTVTLRCDPISGHDNLYWYRRVMGKEIKFLLHFVKESKQDESGMPNNRFLAERTGGTYSTLKVQPAELEDSGVYFCASSRTANTGELFFGEGSRLTVL.

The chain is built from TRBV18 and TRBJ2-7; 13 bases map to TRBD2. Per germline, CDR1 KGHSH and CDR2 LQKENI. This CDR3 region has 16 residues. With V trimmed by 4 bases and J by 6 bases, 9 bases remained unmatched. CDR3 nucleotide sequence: TGTGCCAGCTCACTAGTCCGGACTAGCGGGAGTTCCGAGCAGTACTTC. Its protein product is CASSLVRTSGSSEQYF. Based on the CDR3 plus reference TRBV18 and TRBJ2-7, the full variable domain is NAGVMQNPRHLVRRRGQEARLRCSPMKGHSHVYWYRQLPEEGLKFMVYLQKENIIDESGMPKERFSAEFPKEGPSILRIQQVVRGDSAAYFCASSLVRTSGSSEQYFGPGTRLTVT.

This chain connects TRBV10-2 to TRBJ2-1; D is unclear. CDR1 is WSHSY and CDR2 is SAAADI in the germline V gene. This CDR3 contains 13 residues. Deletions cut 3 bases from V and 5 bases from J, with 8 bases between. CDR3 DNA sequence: TGCGCCAGCAGTGAATTCACAAACAATGAGCAGTTCTTC. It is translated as CASSEFTNNEQFF.

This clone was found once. As DNA, the CDR3 is TGTGCAAGTCGCTTAGCCCTTGGACAGGACATAGCCAAAAACATTCAGTACTTC. Protein: CASRLALGQDIAKNIQYF. J is TRBJ2-4 and V is TRBV12-2; TRBD1 is the table's D call and was not checked against the DNA. TRBV12-2 is tagged as a pseudogene. This CDR3 has 18 residues.

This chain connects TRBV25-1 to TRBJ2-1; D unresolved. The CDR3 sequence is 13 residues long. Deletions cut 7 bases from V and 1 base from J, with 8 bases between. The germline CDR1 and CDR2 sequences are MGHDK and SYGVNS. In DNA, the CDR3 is TGTGCCAGCACCGTAGCATCCTACAATGAGCAGTTCTTC. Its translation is CASTVASYNEQFF.

The CDR3 is CASSLPGTDTQYF. CDR3 in DNA: TGTGCCAGCAGCTTACCCGGCACAGATACGCAGTATTTT. The V gene is TRBV7-2, the J gene TRBJ2-3; no clear D. The CDR3 spans 13 residues. Germline values: CDR1 SGHTA, CDR2 FQGNSA. V was trimmed by 2 bases and J by 1 base, leaving 4 bases between them.

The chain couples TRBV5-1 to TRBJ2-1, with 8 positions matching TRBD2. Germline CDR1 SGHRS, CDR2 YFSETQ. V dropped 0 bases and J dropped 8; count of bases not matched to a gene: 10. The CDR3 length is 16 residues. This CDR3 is CASSLADGLARDEQFF. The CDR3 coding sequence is TGCGCCAGCAGCTTGGCGGACGGACTAGCTCGGGATGAGCAGTTCTTC.

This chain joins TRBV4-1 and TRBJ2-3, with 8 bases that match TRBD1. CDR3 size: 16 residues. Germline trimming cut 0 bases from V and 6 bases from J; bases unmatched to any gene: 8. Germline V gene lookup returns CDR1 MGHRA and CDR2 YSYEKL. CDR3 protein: CASSQDPRTGTDTQYF. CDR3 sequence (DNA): TGCGCCAGCAGCCAAGACCCGAGGACAGGGACTGATACGCAGTATTTT.

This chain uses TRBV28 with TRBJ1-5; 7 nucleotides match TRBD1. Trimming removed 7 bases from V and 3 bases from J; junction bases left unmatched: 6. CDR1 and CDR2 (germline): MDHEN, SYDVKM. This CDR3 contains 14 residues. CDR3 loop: CASKPGTDNQPQHF. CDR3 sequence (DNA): TGTGCCAGCAAACCCGGGACAGACAATCAGCCCCAGCATTTT.

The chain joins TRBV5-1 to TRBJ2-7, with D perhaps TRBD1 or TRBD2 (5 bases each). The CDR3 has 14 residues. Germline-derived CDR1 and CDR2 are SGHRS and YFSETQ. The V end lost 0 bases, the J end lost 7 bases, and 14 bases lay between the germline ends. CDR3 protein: CASSLGQGRPEQYF. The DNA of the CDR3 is TGCGCCAGCAGCTTGGGGCAGGGACGCCCAGAGCAGTACTTC.

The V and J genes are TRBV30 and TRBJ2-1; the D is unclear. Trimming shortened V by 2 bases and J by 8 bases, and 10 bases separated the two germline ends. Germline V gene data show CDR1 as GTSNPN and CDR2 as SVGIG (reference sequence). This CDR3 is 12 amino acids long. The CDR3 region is CAWSRGGYEQFF. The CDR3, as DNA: TGTGCCTGGAGTCGAGGCGGCTATGAGCAGTTCTTC.